Listed below are T cell receptor beta chains from one sample, sequenced in a study of blood T cell repertoires in COVID-19. Assay used: immunoSEQ multiplex PCR; TCRdb lists only in-frame clones, some missing. The sample has approximately 65,000 clones, 80% to 95% seen once; the top ten hold about 3.1%. The specimen was peripheral blood. These receptors all come from a man in his 70s with active COVID-19. The CDR3 runs from the conserved cysteine through the conserved F or W. Fields, in order: CDR3 protein, CDR3 DNA, CDR3 length, D gene, clone size, J gene, V gene. A D gene is named only where the DNA matches it firmly. Clone sizes are given selectively: once, few, many, or a class where the clone is expanded.

CDR3aa: CASSTPSGQGDSYEQYF
CDR3nt: TGTGCCAGCTCAACACCCTCGGGACAGGGTGACTCCTACGAGCAGTACTTC
len: 17
d_gene: TRBD1
abundance: NA
j_gene: TRBJ2-7
v_gene: TRBV18

CDR3aa: CASSLYSGGAGANVLTF
CDR3nt: TGCGCCAGCAGCTTATACAGTGGGGGCGCTGGGGCCAACGTCCTGACTTTC
len: 17
d_gene: NA
abundance: once
j_gene: TRBJ2-6
v_gene: TRBV5-1

CDR3aa: CASSSGGAQLDEQFF
CDR3nt: TGTGCCAGCAGCTCCGGGGGGGCCCAATTGGATGAGCAGTTCTTC
len: 15
d_gene: TRBD2
abundance: NA
j_gene: TRBJ2-1
v_gene: TRBV5-4

CDR3aa: CASSQGGRRGWQGGSPLHF
CDR3nt: TGCGCCAGCAGCCAAGGTGGTCGTCGTGGGTGGCAGGGCGGATCACCCCTCCACTTT
len: 19
d_gene: NA
abundance: NA
j_gene: TRBJ1-6
v_gene: TRBV4-1

CDR3aa: CASSLNAAWNEQFF
CDR3nt: TGTGCCAGCAGCTTAAACGCCGCGTGGAATGAGCAGTTCTTC
len: 14
d_gene: NA
abundance: NA
j_gene: TRBJ2-1
v_gene: TRBV7-2

CDR3aa: CASSEGGGHGDTQYF
CDR3nt: TGTGCCAGCAGCGAAGGCGGGGGCCATGGGGATACGCAGTATTTT
len: 15
d_gene: NA
abundance: NA
j_gene: TRBJ2-3
v_gene: TRBV25-1

CDR3aa: CASSSGGGIHEQYF
CDR3nt: TGTGCCAGCAGCTCGGGGGGAGGGATCCACGAGCAGTACTTC
len: 14
d_gene: TRBD2
abundance: NA
j_gene: TRBJ2-7
v_gene: TRBV5-8

CDR3aa: CASSVLYRPTENTYEQYF
CDR3nt: TGTGCCAGCAGCGTGCTCTACAGGCCCACAGAGAATACCTACGAGCAGTACTTC
len: 18
d_gene: NA
abundance: once
j_gene: TRBJ2-7
v_gene: TRBV27

CDR3aa: CASSFVRPGLAGTGELFF
CDR3nt: TGTGCCAGCAGCTTTGTAAGGCCGGGACTAGCGGGGACTGGGGAGCTGTTTTTT
len: 18
d_gene: TRBD2
abundance: once
j_gene: TRBJ2-2
v_gene: TRBV7-3

CDR3aa: CASSRRMAGVSTYEQYF
CDR3nt: TGTGCCAGCAGCCGCAGGATGGCGGGGGTGTCGACCTACGAGCAGTACTTC
len: 17
d_gene: TRBD2
abundance: NA
j_gene: TRBJ2-7
v_gene: TRBV11-3

CDR3aa: CASSDRGNTDTQYF
CDR3nt: TGTGCCAGCAGTGACCGGGGGAACACAGATACGCAGTATTTT
len: 14
d_gene: NA
abundance: NA
j_gene: TRBJ2-3
v_gene: TRBV6-4

CDR3aa: CASSPAGSGNTIYF
CDR3nt: TGTGCCAGCAGCCCAGCGGGGTCTGGAAACACCATATATTTT
len: 14
d_gene: NA
abundance: NA
j_gene: TRBJ1-3
v_gene: TRBV3-1/TRBV3-2

CDR3aa: CASASLAGGYNEQFF
CDR3nt: TGTGCCAGCGCGTCCCTAGCGGGGGGGTACAATGAGCAGTTCTTC
len: 15
d_gene: TRBD2
abundance: NA
j_gene: TRBJ2-1
v_gene: TRBV11-3

CDR3aa: CASSPQSGGNQPQHF
CDR3nt: TGTGCCAGCAGCCCGCAGTCAGGGGGCAATCAGCCCCAGCATTTT
len: 15
d_gene: NA
abundance: NA
j_gene: TRBJ1-5
v_gene: TRBV7-2

CDR3aa: CASSLVAGGAYEQYF
CDR3nt: TGTGCCAGCAGCTTAGTAGCGGGGGGGGCCTACGAGCAGTACTTC
len: 15
d_gene: TRBD2
abundance: NA
j_gene: TRBJ2-7
v_gene: TRBV7-2

CDR3aa: CASSFQGDNEQYF
CDR3nt: TGTGCCAGCAGCTTCCAGGGGGACAACGAGCAGTACTTC
len: 13
d_gene: TRBD1
abundance: NA
j_gene: TRBJ2-7
v_gene: TRBV7-9